The rows below give T cell receptor beta chains drawn from one sample of a study of a mutant IDH1 vaccine in newly diagnosed glioma. Their recognized antigens are unknown. Profiling relied on immunoSEQ multiplex PCR, and the TCRdb table lists in-frame clones only, not all of them. The sample lists around 58,000 clones, about 80% occurring once. The source material was PBMCs, sampled from a glioma patient whose treatment included an IDH1 peptide vaccine. The receptors stem from a man younger than 45 with glioma. Each CDR3 is given with its conserved first and last residue. A D gene is named only where the DNA matches it firmly. Size is stated for part of the rows, as once, few or many counts, or as a class when the clone is expanded.

CDR3aa: CASSVLDRGHPLHF; CDR3nt: TGTGCCAGCAGCGTCCTGGACAGGGGGCATCCCCTCCACTTT; abundance: .; v_gene: TRBV2; d_gene: TRBD1; j_gene: TRBJ1-6
CDR3aa: CASSDGRVNTEAFF; CDR3nt: TGCGCCAGCAGTGACGGGAGAGTGAACACTGAAGCTTTCTTT; abundance: .; v_gene: TRBV10-1; d_gene: .; j_gene: TRBJ1-1
CDR3aa: CASSPTGLSYEQYF; CDR3nt: TGTGCCAGCTCACCTACGGGACTGAGTTACGAGCAGTACTTC; abundance: .; v_gene: TRBV18; d_gene: .; j_gene: TRBJ2-7
CDR3aa: CASSIVSGTEAFF; CDR3nt: TGTGCCAGCAGTATAGTCTCGGGCACTGAAGCTTTCTTT; abundance: .; v_gene: TRBV19; d_gene: .; j_gene: TRBJ1-1
CDR3aa: CASRRAGVNEQFF; CDR3nt: TGTGCCAGCAGGAGGGCGGGGGTGAATGAGCAGTTCTTC; abundance: once; v_gene: TRBV2; d_gene: TRBD2; j_gene: TRBJ2-1
CDR3aa: CASTYSQGLVNEQFF; CDR3nt: TGTGCCAGCACGTACTCACAGGGTTTGGTCAATGAGCAGTTCTTC; abundance: few; v_gene: TRBV6-6; d_gene: .; j_gene: TRBJ2-1
CDR3aa: CASSLKGNGYTF; CDR3nt: TGTGCCAGCAGTTTGAAGGGGAATGGCTACACCTTC; abundance: once; v_gene: TRBV6-5; d_gene: .; j_gene: TRBJ1-2
CDR3aa: CASSLQGWTYEQYF; CDR3nt: TGTGCCAGCAGCCTACAGGGTTGGACCTACGAGCAGTACTTC; abundance: .; v_gene: TRBV5-4; d_gene: .; j_gene: TRBJ2-7
CDR3aa: CASSLEGGVRNEQFF; CDR3nt: TGTGCCAGCAGCTTAGAAGGGGGAGTGCGCAATGAGCAGTTCTTC; abundance: .; v_gene: TRBV13; d_gene: .; j_gene: TRBJ2-1
CDR3aa: CASSSSPGQGVHEQYF; CDR3nt: TGTGCCAGCAGCTCGAGTCCCGGACAGGGGGTTCACGAGCAGTACTTC; abundance: .; v_gene: TRBV11-2; d_gene: TRBD1; j_gene: TRBJ2-7
CDR3aa: CASSCSPGQGPILRETQYF; CDR3nt: TGTGCCAGCAGCTGTTCTCCGGGACAGGGACCCATCCTGCGTGAGACCCAGTACTTC; abundance: .; v_gene: TRBV5-7; d_gene: TRBD1; j_gene: TRBJ2-5
CDR3aa: CASTGSSYEQYF; CDR3nt: TGCGCCAGCACCGGAAGCTCCTACGAGCAGTACTTC; abundance: .; v_gene: TRBV5-1; d_gene: .; j_gene: TRBJ2-7
CDR3aa: CAISEGDLGAFF; CDR3nt: TGTGCCATCAGTGAGGGGGATCTAGGAGCTTTCTTT; abundance: few; v_gene: TRBV10-3; d_gene: .; j_gene: TRBJ1-1
CDR3aa: CASSYSRQNGYTF; CDR3nt: TGTGCCAGCAGTTACTCGAGACAGAATGGCTACACCTTC; abundance: .; v_gene: TRBV6-5; d_gene: .; j_gene: TRBJ1-2
CDR3aa: CASSSAGPATEAFF; CDR3nt: TGTGCCAGCAGCTCGGCCGGCCCTGCCACTGAAGCTTTCTTT; abundance: .; v_gene: TRBV7-9; d_gene: .; j_gene: TRBJ1-1
CDR3aa: CASSRGGQLYGYTF; CDR3nt: TGTGCCAGCAGCCGAGGGGGGCAGCTTTATGGCTACACCTTC; abundance: .; v_gene: TRBV11-1; d_gene: .; j_gene: TRBJ1-2
CDR3aa: CATTPSSSYNSPLHF; CDR3nt: TGTGCCACCACTCCGTCAAGCTCCTATAATTCACCCCTCCACTTT; abundance: .; v_gene: TRBV19; d_gene: .; j_gene: TRBJ1-6
CDR3aa: CASRGRGGVNTEAFF; CDR3nt: TGTGCCAGCAGGGGTCGAGGGGGAGTGAACACTGAAGCTTTCTTT; abundance: few; v_gene: TRBV2; d_gene: .; j_gene: TRBJ1-1
CDR3aa: CASSLGDRGNQPQHF; CDR3nt: TGCGCCAGCAGCTTGGGGGACAGAGGAAACCAGCCCCAGCATTTT; abundance: .; v_gene: TRBV5-1; d_gene: TRBD1; j_gene: TRBJ1-5
CDR3aa: CASSLGVKETQYF; CDR3nt: TGCGCCAGCAGCTTAGGGGTGAAAGAGACCCAGTACTTC; abundance: .; v_gene: TRBV5-1; d_gene: .; j_gene: TRBJ2-5
CDR3aa: CASTPTSGGAWDEQFF; CDR3nt: TGTGCCAGTACCCCGACTAGCGGGGGGGCCTGGGATGAGCAGTTCTTC; abundance: .; v_gene: TRBV19; d_gene: TRBD2; j_gene: TRBJ2-1
CDR3aa: CATRIAGVETQYF; CDR3nt: TGTGCCACCCGAATAGCGGGGGTGGAGACCCAGTACTTC; abundance: .; v_gene: TRBV19; d_gene: TRBD2; j_gene: TRBJ2-5
CDR3aa: CASSLNGGGANYGYTF; CDR3nt: TGTGCCAGTAGTCTGAATGGAGGGGGAGCTAACTATGGCTACACCTTC; abundance: .; v_gene: TRBV19; d_gene: .; j_gene: TRBJ1-2
CDR3aa: CASTFGRRSTDTQYF; CDR3nt: TGTGCCAGCACCTTCGGGCGGAGGAGCACAGATACGCAGTATTTT; abundance: .; v_gene: TRBV11-2; d_gene: .; j_gene: TRBJ2-3
CDR3aa: CAISRKGETQYF; CDR3nt: TGTGCCATCAGCAGAAAAGGAGAGACCCAGTACTTC; abundance: .; v_gene: TRBV10-3; d_gene: .; j_gene: TRBJ2-5
CDR3aa: CASSTLRSGSDTQYF; CDR3nt: TGTGCCAGTAGTACCCTCAGGTCTGGCTCAGATACGCAGTATTTT; abundance: .; v_gene: TRBV19; d_gene: .; j_gene: TRBJ2-3
CDR3aa: CASSGTTEAFF; CDR3nt: TGTGCCAGTTCAGGGACCACTGAAGCTTTCTTT; abundance: .; v_gene: TRBV19; d_gene: .; j_gene: TRBJ1-1
CDR3aa: CASTLNDSPLHF; CDR3nt: TGTGCCAGCACCCTAAATGATTCACCCCTCCACTTT; abundance: .; v_gene: TRBV7-9; d_gene: .; j_gene: TRBJ1-6
CDR3aa: CASRGDQGSNQPQHF; CDR3nt: TGTGCCAGCAGGGGGGACCAGGGGAGCAATCAGCCCCAGCATTTT; abundance: .; v_gene: TRBV6-1; d_gene: .; j_gene: TRBJ1-5
CDR3aa: CASSRGGTRRMNTEAFF; CDR3nt: TGTGCCAGCAGCCGCGGGGGGACAAGGCGAATGAACACTGAAGCTTTCTTT; abundance: .; v_gene: TRBV5-4; d_gene: .; j_gene: TRBJ1-1
CDR3aa: CASSPGAGRRRIAQPQHF; CDR3nt: TGTGCCAGCAGCCCAGGTGCGGGACGGAGGAGGATTGCTCAGCCCCAGCATTTT; abundance: .; v_gene: TRBV7-9; d_gene: .; j_gene: TRBJ1-5
CDR3aa: CASSLWSVDREFF; CDR3nt: TGTGCCAGCAGCTTATGGTCTGTTGACAGGGAGTTCTTC; abundance: .; v_gene: TRBV5-6; d_gene: TRBD1; j_gene: TRBJ2-1
CDR3aa: CASQWRGSSYNEQFF; CDR3nt: TGTGCCAGTCAGTGGAGGGGGAGCTCCTACAATGAGCAGTTCTTC; abundance: .; v_gene: TRBV19; d_gene: .; j_gene: TRBJ2-1
CDR3aa: CATSSERDRGLQPQHF; CDR3nt: TGTGCCACCAGCAGTGAGCGGGACAGGGGGCTTCAGCCCCAGCATTTT; abundance: .; v_gene: TRBV15; d_gene: TRBD1; j_gene: TRBJ1-5
CDR3aa: CASSLAFDEQYF; CDR3nt: TGCGCCAGCAGCTTGGCCTTCGACGAGCAGTACTTC; abundance: once; v_gene: TRBV5-1; d_gene: .; j_gene: TRBJ2-7
CDR3aa: CASSYPGQTNSPLHF; CDR3nt: TGTGCCAGCAGTTACCCGGGACAGACTAATTCACCCCTCCACTTT; abundance: once; v_gene: TRBV6-6; d_gene: TRBD1; j_gene: TRBJ1-6
CDR3aa: CASSMTGTAFYGYTF; CDR3nt: TGTGCCAGCAGCATGACCGGGACAGCTTTCTATGGCTACACCTTC; abundance: .; v_gene: TRBV7-6; d_gene: TRBD1; j_gene: TRBJ1-2
CDR3aa: CASSPGQGRYEQYF; CDR3nt: TGCGCCAGCAGCCCCGGACAGGGGCGCTACGAGCAGTACTTC; abundance: .; v_gene: TRBV5-1; d_gene: TRBD1; j_gene: TRBJ2-7
CDR3aa: CASSHRTSGGAVTGELFF; CDR3nt: TGTGCCAGCAGCCACCGGACTAGCGGGGGGGCTGTAACCGGGGAGCTGTTTTTT; abundance: .; v_gene: TRBV7-9; d_gene: TRBD2; j_gene: TRBJ2-2
CDR3aa: CASRRDNYNSPLHF; CDR3nt: TGTGCCAGCCGGAGGGACAACTATAATTCACCCCTCCACTTT; abundance: .; v_gene: TRBV6-4; d_gene: .; j_gene: TRBJ1-6
CDR3aa: CATSRLLTEVRTLGATEAFF; CDR3nt: TGTGCCACCAGCCGACTGTTGACGGAAGTCCGGACATTGGGGGCCACTGAAGCTTTCTTT; abundance: once; v_gene: TRBV15; d_gene: .; j_gene: TRBJ1-1
CDR3aa: CASSSTFRQGSYEQYF; CDR3nt: TGTGCCAGCAGCTCGACATTCAGACAGGGCTCCTACGAGCAGTACTTC; abundance: .; v_gene: TRBV7-9; d_gene: TRBD1; j_gene: TRBJ2-7
CDR3aa: CASTLDGTDGYNEQFF; CDR3nt: TGTGCCAGCACCCTAGACGGGACGGATGGCTACAATGAGCAGTTCTTC; abundance: .; v_gene: TRBV6-6; d_gene: .; j_gene: TRBJ2-1
CDR3aa: CASSPPSHLLGLASETQYF; CDR3nt: TGTGCCAGCTCACCACCCAGTCATTTATTGGGACTAGCTTCAGAGACCCAGTACTTC; abundance: .; v_gene: TRBV18; d_gene: TRBD2; j_gene: TRBJ2-5